This record concerns one T cell receptor beta chain sequence. Its antigen is currently unknown. Primers for the PCR totalled 60 Vbeta and 13 Jbeta. Clones were sequenced by immunoSEQ multiplex PCR, and TCRdb holds only the in-frame ones, with some missing. The data hold about 150,000 clones, with about three quarters observed a single time. The germline gives CDR1 SQVTM, CDR2 ANQGSEA. Trimming cost V 7 bases and J 3 bases, with 21 bases left between them. This CDR3 is built from 15 residues. The data originate from a study of cytomegalovirus exposure and HLA in healthy donors. Study in general: Falling in the Caucasian-associated ancestry cluster were about 82% of 398 genotyped donors.

Study-wide findings and caveats: Across HLA loci, a later analysis found differing TCR association rates, with DRB1 most and HLA-C fewest. One variant, a missense change in DCLRE1C, was linked in a later analysis to TCR beta V- and J-gene trimming. Altogether, 164 TCR beta chains were recorded as cytomegalovirus-associated.

The receptor was isolated from a man between 18 and 35 years old in good health and CMV-seronegative. The chain links TRBV29-1 to TRBJ1-1, with a possible D match to TRBD1 (5 bases). The material sequenced was PBMCs. The CDR3 DNA is TGCAGCGCCGCAGTGGGGCTGTGGGAAGACACTGAAGCTTTCTTT. It yields the protein CSAAVGLWEDTEAFF. The complete variable domain, with remaining parts taken from reference TRBV29-1 and TRBJ1-1, reads SAVISQKPSRDICQRGTSLTIQCQVDSQVTMMFWYRQQPGQSLTLIATANQGSEATYESGFVIDKFPISRPNLTFSTLTVSNMSPEDSSIYLCSAAVGLWEDTEAFFGQGTRLTVV.